This TCR beta chain was recorded in a study of molecular identifiers for immune sequencing clone quantification. Germline loops: CDR1 LGHDT, CDR2 YNNKEL (reference sequence). The CDR3 loop spans 12 amino acids. V lost 2 bases and J 7 bases, leaving 8 bases between the germline ends. Every naive CD8 library was made from between about 17,000 and 1,000,000 sorted cells with 10%, 30% or 50% RNA. The study's findings and limits: Shared barcodes on identical TCR molecules could underestimate the sizes of highly expanded clones. The study found clones above 20 RNA copies held over 98% of effector molecules and under 1% in naive cells.

Bulk TCR library preparation followed previously described methods with listed TCR primers. TCRdb reprocessed the PCR reads with MiXCR, giving one entry per CDR3 protein. The sample lists more than 550,000 distinct CDR3 sequences; 25% were seen once. This clonotype was counted many times. Its cognate antigen is unknown. The sequence came from a human donor in good health. Some libraries in this study had Jurkat cell RNA spiked in. Material for sequencing was naive CD8+ T cells from blood, with Jurkat cell RNA spiked in. Indicated subset: FACS-sorted CD8+CD4-CCR7+CD45RA+ naive T cells. The chain is built from TRBV3-1 and TRBJ1-1; D gene ambiguous. The CDR3 DNA follows: TGTGCCAGCAGCCAAAGTCAGAATGAAGCTTTCTTT. Protein product: CASSQSQNEAFF.